A selection of T cell receptor beta chains follows, all from one sample in a study of technical replicates of blood from several donors. Here immunoSEQ multiplex PCR was the method, and the copy in TCRdb shows in-frame clones only, minus some. The table includes some 70,000 clones, roughly 92% detected once. The sequenced sample was T cells isolated from PBMCs. Source of these receptors: a human donor in good health. The CDR3 runs from the conserved cysteine through the conserved F or W. Each record gives: J gene, V gene, clone size, D gene, CDR3 protein, CDR3 DNA. A D gene is named only where the DNA matches it firmly. Expanded clones are given a class, and other clones once, few, many or no size at all.

>TRBJ2-3|TRBV29-1|.|TRBD2
CSVGASGLAGQYF
TGCAGCGTTGGGGCATCGGGACTAGCAGGGCAGTATTTT
>TRBJ2-2|TRBV28|.|TRBD1
CASSSDRGRASLRAGELFF
TGTGCCAGCAGTTCTGACAGGGGGCGAGCGTCTTTAAGGGCCGGGGAGCTGTTTTTT
>TRBJ2-7|TRBV5-4|.|.
CASSLGASVYEQYF
TGTGCCAGCAGCTTAGGGGCTAGCGTCTACGAGCAGTACTTC
>TRBJ2-7|TRBV5-4|.|.
CASSATGTTYEQYF
TGTGCCAGCAGCGCTACCGGGACAACCTACGAGCAGTACTTC
>TRBJ2-7|TRBV5-1|.|.
CASSWSSYEQYF
TGCGCCAGCAGCTGGAGCTCCTACGAGCAGTACTTC
>TRBJ1-4|TRBV11-3|.|.
CASSSGEKLFF
TGTGCCAGCAGCTCGGGTGAAAAACTGTTTTTT
>TRBJ2-2|TRBV1|.|.
CTSSQALRLVVGELFF
TGCACCAGCAGCCAAGCACTGCGCTTAGTAGTCGGGGAGCTGTTTTTT
>TRBJ2-2|TRBV5-1|.|.
CATSRRQSANTGELFF
TGCGCCACCAGCCGCCGACAGTCCGCGAACACCGGGGAGCTGTTTTTT
>TRBJ1-2|TRBV9|.|.
CASSVAGDVYGYTF
TGTGCCAGCAGCGTAGCCGGGGATGTCTATGGCTACACCTTC
>TRBJ1-1|TRBV5-4|.|.
CASSYGGGAEAFF
TGTGCCAGCAGCTATGGTGGAGGCGCTGAAGCTTTCTTT
>TRBJ2-3|TRBV6-1|.|TRBD2
CASTLSGADTQYF
TGTGCCAGCACTTTGAGCGGGGCAGATACGCAGTATTTT
>TRBJ1-1|TRBV29-1|.|TRBD1
CSVEDLGQGINTEAFF
TGCAGCGTTGAAGATCTTGGACAGGGTATAAACACTGAAGCTTTCTTT
>TRBJ2-1|TRBV4-3|.|TRBD1
CASSHQTGVDEQFF
TGCGCCAGCAGCCACCAGACAGGGGTCGATGAGCAGTTCTTC
>TRBJ2-7|TRBV28|.|.
CASTPLVGASEQYF
TGTGCCAGCACTCCACTAGTGGGGGCTTCTGAGCAGTACTTC
>TRBJ2-2|TRBV7-3|.|.
CASSLTPNTGELFF
TGTGCCAGCAGCCTGACACCGAACACCGGGGAGCTGTTTTTT
>TRBJ2-1|TRBV28|once|TRBD2
CASSLSGLAGRDEQFF
TGTGCCAGCAGTTTATCGGGACTAGCGGGAAGAGATGAGCAGTTCTTC
>TRBJ1-5|TRBV27|.|TRBD1
CASSLGTENQPQHF
TGTGCCAGCAGCCTGGGGACAGAAAATCAGCCCCAGCATTTT
>TRBJ1-2|TRBV5-4|.|TRBD1
CASSSDRLYGYTF
TGTGCCAGCAGTTCGGACAGGCTCTATGGCTACACCTTC
>TRBJ1-2|TRBV5-6|.|.
CASSLGGNGYTF
TGTGCCAGCAGCTTAGGAGGAAATGGCTACACCTTC
>TRBJ1-1|TRBV5-6|.|.
CASRAQGNTEAFF
TGTGCCAGCAGGGCTCAGGGGAACACTGAAGCTTTCTTT
>TRBJ2-3|TRBV4-1|.|TRBD2
CASSQPSRGRSNTQYF
TGCGCCAGCAGCCAACCCTCTCGCGGGAGGAGTAATACGCAGTATTTT
>TRBJ1-2|TRBV9|few|.
CATQGTYGYTF
TGTGCCACCCAGGGGACCTATGGCTACACCTTC
>TRBJ2-7|TRBV18|.|.
CASSGGNEQYF
TGTGCCAGCTCAGGGGGCAACGAGCAGTACTTC
>TRBJ2-1|TRBV27|.|.
CASSPYLERASYNEQFF
TGTGCCAGCAGTCCCTACCTAGAGCGGGCCTCCTACAATGAGCAGTTCTTC
>TRBJ1-2|TRBV25-1|.|.
CASSEEGYGYTF
TGTGCCAGCAGTGAAGAGGGCTATGGCTACACCTTC
>TRBJ2-4|TRBV9|.|.
CASSVEGAIQYF
TGTGCCAGCAGCGTAGAAGGAGCCATTCAGTACTTC
>TRBJ2-1|TRBV4-1|.|TRBD2
CASNGAGGDEQFF
TGCGCCAGCAACGGAGCGGGAGGGGATGAGCAGTTCTTC
>TRBJ2-3|TRBV9|.|.
CASSPTVSSTDTQYF
TGTGCCAGCAGCCCTACAGTTTCTAGCACAGATACGCAGTATTTT
>TRBJ2-7|TRBV4-1|few|TRBD2
CASRPRTSGSYEQYF
TGCGCCAGCAGGCCTCGGACTAGCGGGAGCTACGAGCAGTACTTC
>TRBJ2-4|TRBV2|.|TRBD2
CASSADSQLTSGRAGSKNIQYF
TGTGCCAGCAGTGCCGACTCCCAGCTTACTAGCGGGAGGGCCGGGTCCAAAAACATTCAGTACTTC
>TRBJ2-1|TRBV4-1|.|.
CASSQRLSNEQFF
TGCGCCAGCAGCCAACGTCTTAGCAATGAGCAGTTCTTC
>TRBJ2-3|TRBV6-4|.|.
CASSDSILAATDTQYF
TGTGCCAGCAGTGACTCGATTCTGGCTGCCACAGATACGCAGTATTTT
>TRBJ1-2|TRBV7-9|.|.
CASSPSEGSPIGWTF
TGTGCCAGCAGCCCCTCGGAGGGTTCCCCCATAGGTTGGACCTTC
>TRBJ1-2|TRBV10-3|.|TRBD1
CAISESDRERYGYTF
TGTGCCATCAGTGAGTCTGACAGGGAGCGGTATGGCTACACCTTC
>TRBJ2-1|TRBV6-4|.|.
CASSDHWSSYNEQFF
TGTGCCAGCAGTGACCATTGGAGCTCCTACAATGAGCAGTTCTTC
>TRBJ2-7|TRBV4-1|.|.
CASSPGHQTYEQYF
TGCGCCAGCAGTCCTGGGCACCAGACCTACGAGCAGTACTTC
>TRBJ2-3|TRBV15|.|TRBD2
CATSRDWAGGEGTQYF
TGTGCCACCAGCAGAGATTGGGCGGGAGGTGAAGGTACGCAGTATTTT
>TRBJ2-7|TRBV19|.|TRBD1
CASSKGPDRAGYEQYF
TGTGCCAGTAGTAAGGGGCCCGACAGGGCCGGGTACGAGCAGTACTTC
>TRBJ1-3|TRBV4-3|once|TRBD1
CASSQVPGGSGNTIYF
TGCGCCAGCAGCCAAGTTCCAGGGGGCTCTGGAAACACCATATATTTT
>TRBJ2-1|TRBV7-2|.|.
CASSGRGNEQFF
TGTGCCAGCAGCGGGAGGGGGAATGAGCAGTTCTTC
>TRBJ2-1|TRBV9|.|TRBD2
CASSVEWEGYNEQFF
TGTGCCAGCAGCGTAGAGTGGGAGGGCTACAATGAGCAGTTCTTC
>TRBJ2-1|TRBV2|once|.
CASSEGGVDYNEQFF
TGTGCCAGCAGTGAAGGGGGGGTCGATTACAATGAGCAGTTCTTC
>TRBJ2-3|TRBV18|.|.
CASSPNGGSTDTQYF
TGTGCCAGCTCACCAAACGGCGGCAGCACAGATACGCAGTATTTT
>TRBJ1-2|TRBV28|.|.
CASSLSVLGLGYTF
TGTGCCAGCAGTTTATCTGTGCTTGGGCTTGGCTACACCTTC
>TRBJ2-1|TRBV11-2|once|TRBD2
CASSLAPIRLAAYNEQFF
TGTGCCAGCAGCTTAGCCCCGATCAGACTAGCGGCCTACAATGAGCAGTTCTTC
>TRBJ2-1|TRBV5-1|.|TRBD1
CASSLQGNTYNEQFF
TGCGCCAGCAGCTTACAGGGGAATACCTACAATGAGCAGTTCTTC
>TRBJ1-2|TRBV6-5|.|TRBD1
CASSWGQKNGYTF
TGTGCCAGCAGTTGGGGACAGAAGAATGGCTACACCTTC
>TRBJ2-2|TRBV28|.|.
CASSFPRGGTGELFF
TGTGCCAGCAGTTTCCCTAGGGGAGGAACCGGGGAGCTGTTTTTT
>TRBJ2-3|TRBV10-3|.|.
CAISGGLVTDTQYF
TGTGCCATCAGTGGGGGGCTGGTCACAGATACGCAGTATTTT
>TRBJ2-7|TRBV4-3|.|.
CASSQGDKNEQYF
TGCGCCAGCAGCCAAGGGGACAAGAACGAGCAGTACTTC